This T cell receptor beta chain was profiled in a study of shared clonotypes between healthy human individuals. Positively selected for CCR7, the CD45RO-negative cells used as naive CD8 cells excluded terminally differentiated effector memory CD45RA+ cells. The germline V gene encodes CDR1 MNHEY and CDR2 SMNVEV (reference sequence). CDR3 length: 14 amino acids. V lost 0 bases and J 5 bases, leaving 10 bases between the germline ends. This clone was observed once. The genomic DNA of each subset was split evenly across several immunoSEQ plates. The authors loaded 200 ng DNA, approximately 30,000 T cell genomes, into sorted-subset replicate PCRs. The data were produced by immunoSEQ multiplex PCR, yet TCRdb's version contains in-frame clones alone and is incomplete. The sample has around 650,000 clones; around 96% are singletons.

The chain carries TRBV27 and TRBJ2-5; the D gene is possibly TRBD2 (5 bases). Source material: naive CD8+ T cells sorted from blood. The clonotype comes from a woman aged 25 to 39 in good health. CDR3 nucleotides: TGTGCCAGCAGTTTATCGTCGGGCGGGGAGACCCAGTACTTC. Translating gives CASSLSSGGETQYF.